Below are 19 T cell receptor beta chains sequenced from a single sample in a study of T cells after posttransplantation cyclophosphamide. Some clones are missing from TCRdb's copy, which holds only in-frame ones; the method was immunoSEQ multiplex PCR. The repertoire consists of 25,000 to 30,000 clones, none detected only once. The sequenced sample consisted of PBMCs. These receptors came from a woman aged 60-75 years in good health, CMV-negative, and a related stem cell transplant donor.

This clone was seen repeatedly, ten times or more. The chain recombines TRBV2 with TRBJ2-3; D not certain. V was pared by 10 bases and J by 1 base, with 12 bases between. The CDR3 length is 13 residues. Germline CDR1 and CDR2: SNHLY and FYNNEI. The CDR3 reads CANQRLGTDTQYF. The CDR3 coding sequence is TGTGCCAACCAGCGCCTTGGCACAGATACGCAGTATTTT.

Ten or more counts support this clone. V gene TRBV19 combines with J gene TRBJ2-3; no firm D call. Germline V gene sequence: CDR1 LNHDA, CDR2 SQIVND (reference sequence). CDR3 length: 15 amino acids. V was trimmed by 5 bases and J by 2 bases, leaving 14 bases between them. The CDR3 DNA reads TGTGCCAGTAGTCCCACCCCGCACTACACAGATACGCAGTATTTT. Amino acids: CASSPTPHYTDTQYF. Full variable domain (outside the CDR3, taken from reference TRBV19 and TRBJ2-3): DGGITQSPKYLFRKEGQNVTLSCEQNLNHDAMYWYRQDPGQGLRLIYYSQIVNDFQKGDIAEGYSVSREKKESFPLTVTSAQKNPTAFYLCASSPTPHYTDTQYFGPGTRLTVL.

V usage is TRBV28 and J usage is TRBJ2-7; TRBD1 aligns across 11 bases. This CDR3 spans 16 amino acids. V dropped 6 bases and J dropped 2; count of bases not matched to a gene: 9. Germline V lookup: CDR1 MDHEN, CDR2 SYDVKM. The CDR3 DNA sequence: TGTGCCAGCAGGCGGAAGGGGACAGGGGGGGCCTACGAGCAGTACTTC. Translating gives CASRRKGTGGAYEQYF.

Only a few counts were recorded for this clone. The gene calls are TRBV28 and TRBJ1-5, with D unclear. The length of the CDR3 is 14 residues. V shed 6 bases and J shed 4 bases, with 13 bases lying between them. The germline gives CDR1 MDHEN, CDR2 SYDVKM. CDR3 protein: CASSRRVNNQPQHF. For the CDR3, the DNA is TGTGCCAGCAGCCGTCGGGTAAATAATCAGCCCCAGCATTTT.

This clone was detected ten times or more. The chain is built from TRBV7-9 and TRBJ1-4; 7 bases fit TRBD1. CDR1 and CDR2 from the germline V gene are SEHNR and FQNEAQ (reference sequence). The CDR3 has 16 amino acids. Trimming removed 0 bases from V and 4 bases from J; junction bases left unmatched: 5. The CDR3 loop reads CASSLAPTGSNEKLFF. CDR3 in DNA: TGTGCCAGCAGCTTAGCCCCGACAGGGAGTAATGAAAAACTGTTTTTT.

This clone appeared many times. The chain employs TRBV12-3 or TRBV12-4 and TRBJ1-3, with 8 bases fitting TRBD1. J was trimmed by 9 bases and V by 3 bases; bases with no gene match: 10. The CDR3 extends over 15 amino acids. CDR3 nucleotides: TGTGCCAGCAGTTTGGGGACAGGCCAGCGGGGCACCATATATTTT. Its protein product is CASSLGTGQRGTIYF.

The CDR3 sequence: CASRKAGTMNTEAFF. As DNA, the CDR3 is TGTGCCAGCAGAAAGGCAGGAACCATGAACACTGAAGCTTTCTTT. This rearrangement joins TRBV28 to TRBJ1-1; no reliable D call. The V gene lost 6 bases and the J gene lost 0 bases, with 14 bases spanning the gap. The V gene's germline CDR1 is MDHEN and CDR2 SYDVKM. This CDR3 is 15 amino acids long. Filled out from reference TRBV28 and TRBJ1-1, the complete variable domain reads DVKVTQSSRYLVKRTGEKVFLECVQDMDHENMFWYRQDPGLGLRLIYFSYDVKMKEKGDIPEGYSVSREKKERFSLILESASTNQTSMYLCASRKAGTMNTEAFFGQGTRLTVV.

The table lists this clone with many counts. The chain employs TRBV12-3 or TRBV12-4 and TRBJ1-1; D is uncertain. The CDR3 contains 13 residues. The V and J ends lost 6 bases and 1 base respectively, with 9 bases between them. CDR3 DNA: TGTGCCAGCAGGTCGACGGGGAACACTGAAGCTTTCTTT. It encodes CASRSTGNTEAFF.

This clone was counted ten times or more. This chain uses TRBV7-9 with TRBJ2-5, with TRBD1 matching 7 bases. The length of the CDR3 is 15 residues. V gave up 5 bases and J gave up 5 bases; unmatched junction bases: 11. Germline V CDR1 and CDR2: SEHNR, FQNEAQ (reference sequence). CDR3 sequence (DNA): TGTGCCAGCAGCCGCTTAACAGGGGATAAGGAGACCCAGTACTTC. Protein: CASSRLTGDKETQYF.

This clone was seen at least ten times. The chain combines TRBV7-9 with TRBJ1-2; D gene ambiguous. Germline CDR1 SEHNR, CDR2 FQNEAQ (reference sequence). The CDR3 is made up of 12 amino acids. V dropped 2 bases and J dropped 6 bases, with 7 bases sitting between them. CDR3 region: CASSLLSDGYTF. CDR3 nucleotide sequence: TGTGCCAGCAGCTTATTATCGGATGGCTACACCTTC. The full variable domain, rest sourced from reference TRBV7-9 and TRBJ1-2, is DTGVSQNPRHKITKRGQNVTFRCDPISEHNRLYWYRQTLGQGPEFLTYFQNEAQLEKSRLLSDRFSAERPKGSFSTLEIQRTEQGDSAMYLCASSLLSDGYTFGSGTRLTVV.

This clone was observed at least ten times. This sequence joins TRBV5-1 and TRBJ1-1, with 7 bases that match TRBD1. The V gene's germline CDR1 is SGHRS and CDR2 YFSETQ. V trimming: 0 bases; J trimming: 5 bases; junction bases outside the gene matches: 4. The CDR3 totals 14 residues. CDR3 nucleotides: TGCGCCAGCAGCTTGGTAGGACAGGAGACTGAAGCTTTCTTT. Residues: CASSLVGQETEAFF.

This clone occurred many times. The chain recombines TRBV6-5 with TRBJ1-1; tentatively, D is TRBD1 (5 bases). CDR3 size: 13 residues. V lost 6 bases and J 4 bases, leaving 12 bases between the germline ends. Per germline, CDR1 MNHEY and CDR2 SVGAGI. CDR3 nucleotides: TGTGCCAGCAGGCGGGGGGTTGCCACTGAAGCTTTCTTT. Protein product: CASRRGVATEAFF.

This clone was seen repeatedly, ten times or more. The chain has TRBV28 and TRBJ1-2; D remains unclear. The CDR3 extends over 13 amino acids. V gave up 5 bases and J gave up 4 bases, with 11 bases separating them. In germline, CDR1 is MDHEN, CDR2 SYDVKM. This CDR3 is CASSPRKGYGYTF. The CDR3 nucleotides read TGTGCCAGCAGTCCAAGGAAGGGCTATGGCTACACCTTC.

This clone was counted ten times or more. This chain uses TRBV4-3 with TRBJ1-2; 7 bases match TRBD1. CDR1 and CDR2 (germline): LGHNA, YSLEER. Trimming at V came to 2 bases and at J to 5 bases, leaving 5 bases not matched to a gene. The CDR3 covers 14 residues. CDR3 loop: CASSQSGQAYGYTF. CDR3 bases: TGCGCCAGCAGCCAATCCGGACAGGCATATGGCTACACCTTC.

The sample holds many counts of this clone. The chain combines TRBV10-2 with TRBJ1-2, with TRBD1 as a possible D gene (5 bases). Germline lookup yields CDR1 WSHSY and CDR2 SAAADI. Between the trimmed V and J ends, which lost 5 bases and 4 bases, there was a span of 8 bases. This CDR3 spans 12 amino acids. DNA for the CDR3: TGCGCCAGCAGTAAAGACAGCTATGGCTACACCTTC. Translation: CASSKDSYGYTF.

This clone was seen ten or more times. The chain combines TRBV6-2 or TRBV6-3 with TRBJ2-7, with 8 positions matching TRBD2. Germline V CDR1 and CDR2: MNHEY, SVGEGT. This CDR3 contains 14 residues. V shed 2 bases and J 3 bases; nucleotides not matched to a gene: 3. CDR3 bases: TGTGCCAGCAGTTACCGGGGGGGCTACTACGAGCAGTACTTC. Translating gives CASSYRGGYYEQYF.

The DNA of the CDR3 is TGTGCCAGCAGTAGGAAAGGGACTAGCGTATACAATGAGCAGTTCTTC. Amino acids: CASSRKGTSVYNEQFF. The V and J genes are TRBV7-3 and TRBJ2-1; 10 bases are shared with TRBD2. This CDR3 has 16 residues. V shed 6 bases and J 4 bases; nucleotides not matched to a gene: 9. In germline, CDR1 is SGHTA, CDR2 FQGTGA.

This clone was counted at least ten times. This chain joins TRBV2 and TRBJ2-1; maybe TRBD1 (5 bases). With 5 bases removed from V and 2 bases from J, the gap between germline ends came to 10 bases. The germline V gene has CDR1 SNHLY and CDR2 FYNNEI. The CDR3 extends over 14 amino acids. The CDR3 loop reads CASSRQTTYNEQFF. CDR3 in DNA: TGTGCCAGCAGTCGACAGACCACCTACAATGAGCAGTTCTTC.

This clone occurred a few times. The chain carries TRBV10-1 and TRBJ2-3; tentative D call: TRBD2 (7 bases). The germline V and J ends were trimmed by 7 bases and 3 bases, with 17 bases remaining between them. Germline V lookup: CDR1 WNHNN, CDR2 SYGVQD (reference sequence). The CDR3 is 15 residues long. This CDR3 is CASNEGGMGTDTQYF. The CDR3 DNA reads as TGCGCCAGCAACGAGGGGGGGATGGGGACAGATACGCAGTATTTT.